Below, one T cell receptor beta chain is given with its context. Its antigen remains undetermined. No base qualities exist here, and no much larger clone lies one base off it. CDR1 SGHVS and CDR2 FNYEAQ are derived from the germline V gene. Reading from cysteine to phenylalanine, the CDR3 counts 18 amino acids. Solely the CDR3 DNA is kept, with 54 bases framed from the first base. Unmatched junction bases come to 10, with V trimmed by 4 bases and J by 3 bases. These data come from a study of blood T cell repertoires in COVID-19 (dated by TCRdb to the early 2020s). Background on the whole study: The collaborator samples originated in the United States, Italy and Spain and spanned the acute and convalescent phases of COVID-19. The prospective study material was composed of cDNA or gDNA derived from T cells, B-cell-depleted T cells, or PBMCs. Subjects who had been exposed to COVID-19, were actively infected with it, or had recovered from it provided the deeply sampled blood TCRbeta repertoires that made up the dataset. The repertoires were made available in a free public database intended to serve as a resource for research on the immune response to SARS-CoV-2. Samples came from the ongoing ImmuneRACE study (first 160 participants) plus 1,254 subjects from 6 global collaborators. A de-identified subject ID, COVID-19 status, age in years and sex were almost always included in the sample metadata. Where available, HLA class I and class II types were taken from metadata supplied by the sample provider and were not determined by assay-based typing.

The collaborating institutions used their own protocols to collect whole blood in K2EDTA tubes. Collaborator samples were shipped for TCRbeta analysis as frozen whole blood, isolated PBMCs, or DNA extracted from either sample type. The immunoSEQ Assay, a bias-controlled multiplex PCR, was used to amplify TCRbeta CDR3 regions from genomic DNA. The source study handled its data this way. Nucleated cell counts per sample were estimated from amplification of reference gene primers within the assay. To quantify the absolute abundance of each unique TCRbeta CDR3 rearrangement, sequence reads were collapsed and filtered. For each sample, productive Simpson clonality was calculated as the square root of Simpson's diversity index over productive rearrangements. Drawn from immuneACCESS, this table holds only the in-frame rearrangements with V and J called that TCRdb kept. Clones are partly lost; checked studies trace under half to an unresolved V gene and leave the rest unexplained. That table furnishes V, J and clone size, whereas the DNA furnished D and trimming. Counted in this sample were roughly 52,000 clones; about four fifths of them appeared once. 5.2% of the sample rests with the top ten.

Overall study results and their limits: Clinical and demographic metadata were provided uncurated, with the amount varying by source and participant.

The receptor's source is a human donor in a cohort sampled during active COVID-19. Specimen: peripheral blood. The V and J genes are TRBV7-6 and TRBJ2-2, with 11 junctional bases fitting TRBD2. CDR3 region: CASSSQGSLAGDTGELFF. The DNA sequence is TGTGCCAGCAGCTCCCAGGGATCACTAGCGGGGGACACCGGGGAGCTGTTTTTT.